This TCR beta chain was retrieved from a study of T-cell memory formation after mild COVID-19. TCRdb re-called the 5' RACE reads through MiXCR, storing one row per CDR3 protein. Altogether around 250,000 distinct CDR3 sequences are present, 15% being singletons, with the ten largest covering over 2%. Germline V gene sequence: CDR1 ENHRY, CDR2 SYGVKD. The length of the CDR3 is 15 residues. V shed 0 bases and J 6 bases; nucleotides not matched to a gene: 4. This rearrangement joins TRBV10-3 to TRBJ2-7; 11 nucleotides align to TRBD1. The origin of this receptor is an adult woman who had mild COVID-19 (a few samples of this study predate the infection). Cell type and time point are not known. Sample: PBMCs or a T cell subset sorted from them (not recorded which). The CDR3 DNA reads as TGTGCCATCAGTGAGTCGGACAGGGGGCGTTTCGAGCAGTACTTC. Translating gives CAISESDRGRFEQYF.